This TCR beta chain was identified in a study of blood T cells in healthy people across ages. This clonotype is a singleton in its sample. Primed by a sample-barcoded 5' primer and a J-beta primer mix, a second PCR proceeded for 7 to 11 cycles. In TCRdb, the 5' RACE reads were re-called with MiXCR into one record per CDR3 protein. Found here are a few hundred thousand distinct CDR3 sequences, approximately 47% of them singletons; the top ten hold approximately 51%. This CDR3 has 16 residues. Germline V CDR1 and CDR2: SGHDN, FVKESK. V lost 4 bases to trimming and J lost 4 bases, with 20 bases between them.

This sequence was found in a man aged 55 to 70 in good health. The genes are TRBV14 and TRBJ2-7; D remains ambiguous. The sequencing sample was made of blood. CDR3 loop: CASSPPGPHRAYEQYF. DNA of the CDR3: TGTGCCAGCAGCCCCCCCGGACCCCATCGCGCTTACGAGCAGTACTTC.